This section outlines one T cell receptor beta chain sequence together with its context. The sample originates from a study of T cells in localized non-small cell lung cancer. CDR3 length equals 15 residues. V was trimmed by 3 bases and J by 1 base, leaving 12 bases between them. The germline V gene has CDR1 KGHSH and CDR2 LQKENI. Sequenced by immunoSEQ multiplex PCR; TCRdb stores in-frame clones only, minus some. The profile shows 2,000 to 2,500 clones, around 33% of them singletons. This chain joins TRBV18 and TRBJ1-1, with TRBD1 as a possible D gene (5 bases). This clonotype was obtained from a male donor at least 60 years old with stage I lung adenocarcinoma. The sample consisted of normal lung tissue next to the tumor, taken before any cancer treatment. CDR3 protein: CASSPRTTGNTEAFF. CDR3 sequence (DNA): TGTGCCAGCTCACCCCGGACCACAGGGAACACTGAAGCTTTCTTT.